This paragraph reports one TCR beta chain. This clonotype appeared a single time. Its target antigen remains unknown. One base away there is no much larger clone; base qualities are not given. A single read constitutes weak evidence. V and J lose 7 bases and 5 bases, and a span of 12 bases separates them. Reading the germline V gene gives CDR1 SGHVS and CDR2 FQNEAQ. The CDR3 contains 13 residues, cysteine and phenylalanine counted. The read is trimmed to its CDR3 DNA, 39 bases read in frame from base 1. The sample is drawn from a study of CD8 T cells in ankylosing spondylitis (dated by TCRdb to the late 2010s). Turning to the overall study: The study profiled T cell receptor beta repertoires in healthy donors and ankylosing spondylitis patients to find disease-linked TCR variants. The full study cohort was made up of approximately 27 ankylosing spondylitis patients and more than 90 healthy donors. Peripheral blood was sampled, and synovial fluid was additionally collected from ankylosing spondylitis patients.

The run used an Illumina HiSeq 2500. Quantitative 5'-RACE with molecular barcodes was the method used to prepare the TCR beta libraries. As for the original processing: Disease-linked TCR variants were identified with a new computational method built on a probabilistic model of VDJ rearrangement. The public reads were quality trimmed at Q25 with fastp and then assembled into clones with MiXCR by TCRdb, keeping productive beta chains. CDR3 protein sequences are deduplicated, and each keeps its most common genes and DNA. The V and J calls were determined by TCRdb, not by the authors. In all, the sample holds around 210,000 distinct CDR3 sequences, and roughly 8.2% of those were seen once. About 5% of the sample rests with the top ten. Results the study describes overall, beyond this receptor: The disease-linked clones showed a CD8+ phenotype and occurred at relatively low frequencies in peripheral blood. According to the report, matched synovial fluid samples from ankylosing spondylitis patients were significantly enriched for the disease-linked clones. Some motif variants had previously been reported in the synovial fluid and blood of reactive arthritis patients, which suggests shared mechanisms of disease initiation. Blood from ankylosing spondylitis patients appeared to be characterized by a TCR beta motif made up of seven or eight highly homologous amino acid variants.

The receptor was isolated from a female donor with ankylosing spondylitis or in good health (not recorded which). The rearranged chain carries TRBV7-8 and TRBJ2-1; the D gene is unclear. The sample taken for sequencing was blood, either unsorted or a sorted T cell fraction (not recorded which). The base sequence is TGTGCCAGCACCTCCGAAGCACACAATGAGCAGTTCTTC. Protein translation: CASTSEAHNEQFF.